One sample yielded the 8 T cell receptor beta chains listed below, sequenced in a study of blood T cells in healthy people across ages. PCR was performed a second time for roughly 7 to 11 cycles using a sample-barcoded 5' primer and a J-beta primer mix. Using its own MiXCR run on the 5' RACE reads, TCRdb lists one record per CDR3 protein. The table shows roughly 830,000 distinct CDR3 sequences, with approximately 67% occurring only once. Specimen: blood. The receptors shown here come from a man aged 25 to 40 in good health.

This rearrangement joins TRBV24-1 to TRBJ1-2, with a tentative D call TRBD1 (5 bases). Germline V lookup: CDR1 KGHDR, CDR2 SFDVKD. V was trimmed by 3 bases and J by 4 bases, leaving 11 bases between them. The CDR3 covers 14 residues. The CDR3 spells CATSDAGLTYGYTF. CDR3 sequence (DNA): TGTGCCACCAGTGATGCGGGACTGACCTATGGCTACACCTTC.

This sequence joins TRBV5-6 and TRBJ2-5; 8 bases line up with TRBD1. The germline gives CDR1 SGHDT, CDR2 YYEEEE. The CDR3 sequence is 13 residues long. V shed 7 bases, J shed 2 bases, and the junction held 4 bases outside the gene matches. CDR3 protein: CASGRQGQETQYF. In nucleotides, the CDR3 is TGTGCCAGCGGCCGACAGGGGCAAGAGACCCAGTACTTC.

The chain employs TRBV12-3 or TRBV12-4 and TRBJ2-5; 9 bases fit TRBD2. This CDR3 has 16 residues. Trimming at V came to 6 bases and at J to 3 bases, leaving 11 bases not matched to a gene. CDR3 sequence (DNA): TGTGCCAGCAGCTTCTTAGCGGGGGCCGGAAAAGAGACCCAGTACTTC. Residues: CASSFLAGAGKETQYF.

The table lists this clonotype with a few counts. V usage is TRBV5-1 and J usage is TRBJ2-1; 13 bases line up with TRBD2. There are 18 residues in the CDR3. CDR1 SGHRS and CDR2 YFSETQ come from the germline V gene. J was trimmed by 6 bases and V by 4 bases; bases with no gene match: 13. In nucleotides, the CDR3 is TGCGCCAGCAGCCCGGGGACTAGCGGGGCGACTTCGCGCAATGAGCAGTTCTTC. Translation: CASSPGTSGATSRNEQFF.

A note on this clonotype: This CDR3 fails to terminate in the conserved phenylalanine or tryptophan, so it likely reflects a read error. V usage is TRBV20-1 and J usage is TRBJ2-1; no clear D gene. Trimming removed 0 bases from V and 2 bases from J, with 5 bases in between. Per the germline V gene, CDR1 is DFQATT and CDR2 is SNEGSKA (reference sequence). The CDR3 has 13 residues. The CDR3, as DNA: TGCAGTGCTAGAGACGGAGCCTACAATGAGCAGTTCTTA. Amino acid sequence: CSARDGAYNEQFL.

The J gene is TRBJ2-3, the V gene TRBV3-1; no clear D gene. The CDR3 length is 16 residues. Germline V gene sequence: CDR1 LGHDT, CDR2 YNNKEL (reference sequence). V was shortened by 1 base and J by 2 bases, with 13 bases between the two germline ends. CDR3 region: CASSQAVDANTDTQYF. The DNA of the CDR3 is TGTGCCAGCAGCCAAGCGGTGGATGCTAACACAGATACGCAGTATTTT.

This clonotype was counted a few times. In DNA form, the CDR3 reads TGTGCCAGCAGCTTAGGTCCCGTCTCTGGGGCCAACGTCCTGACTTTC. Protein sequence: CASSLGPVSGANVLTF. The J gene is TRBJ2-6, the V gene TRBV7-9, with no clear D. CDR3 size: 16 residues. V was cut by 1 base and J by 0 bases, with 7 bases left in between. Germline assignment: CDR1 SEHNR and CDR2 FQNEAQ (reference sequence).

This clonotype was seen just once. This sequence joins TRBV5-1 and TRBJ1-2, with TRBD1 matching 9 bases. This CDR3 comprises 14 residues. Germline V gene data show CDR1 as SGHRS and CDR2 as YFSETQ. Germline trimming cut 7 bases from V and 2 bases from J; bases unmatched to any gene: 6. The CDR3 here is CASGTGQGNYGYTF. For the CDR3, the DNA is TGCGCCAGCGGGACAGGACAGGGGAACTATGGCTACACCTTC.